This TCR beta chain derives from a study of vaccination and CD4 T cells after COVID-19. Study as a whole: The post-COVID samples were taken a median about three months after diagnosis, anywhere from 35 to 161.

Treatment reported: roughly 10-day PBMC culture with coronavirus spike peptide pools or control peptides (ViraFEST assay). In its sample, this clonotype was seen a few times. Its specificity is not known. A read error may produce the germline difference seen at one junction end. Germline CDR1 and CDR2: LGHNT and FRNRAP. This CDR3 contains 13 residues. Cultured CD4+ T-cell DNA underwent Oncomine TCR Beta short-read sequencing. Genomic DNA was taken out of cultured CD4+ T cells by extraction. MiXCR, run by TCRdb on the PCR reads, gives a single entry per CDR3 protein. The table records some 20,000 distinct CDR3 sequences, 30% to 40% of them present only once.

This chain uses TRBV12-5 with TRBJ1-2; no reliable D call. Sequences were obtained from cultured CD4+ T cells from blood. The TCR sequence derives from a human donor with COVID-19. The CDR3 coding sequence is TGTGCTAGTGGTTTGGTACCCCGCGGAGCCAAACCCTTC. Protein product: CASGLVPRGAKPF.